This is a list of T cell receptor beta chains from one sample in a study of blood T cell repertoires in COVID-19. Libraries were prepared by immunoSEQ multiplex PCR; TCRdb keeps only in-frame clonotypes and omits some of them. The sample includes 95,000 to 150,000 clones, 85% seen only once; the top ten take about a quarter. The sample consisted of peripheral blood. The receptors come from a woman of 80 years or more with acute or convalescent COVID-19. CDR3s include the opening cysteine and the closing phenylalanine or tryptophan. Fields, in order: clone size, V gene, D gene, J gene, CDR3 DNA, CDR3 protein. A D gene is named only where the DNA matches it firmly. Clone sizes are given selectively: once, few, many, or a class where the clone is expanded.

size: .
V: TRBV16
D: .
J: TRBJ1-5
DNA: TGTGCCAGCAGCCAGCTACAGGTCGGGCGCAATCAGCCCCAGCATTTT
CDR3: CASSQLQVGRNQPQHF

size: .
V: TRBV12-3/TRBV12-4
D: TRBD1
J: TRBJ2-3
DNA: TGTGCCAGCAGTTTGGACAGGGGGGATACGCAGTATTTT
CDR3: CASSLDRGDTQYF

size: .
V: TRBV5-6
D: .
J: TRBJ1-5
DNA: TGTGCCAGCAGCTTGAGAGGACATTATAGCAATCAGCCCCAGCATTTT
CDR3: CASSLRGHYSNQPQHF

size: few
V: TRBV18
D: .
J: TRBJ1-6
DNA: TGTGCCAGCTCACCAGGGAGGGGAACGGGGTCACCCCTCCACTTT
CDR3: CASSPGRGTGSPLHF

size: .
V: TRBV6-5
D: .
J: TRBJ1-1
DNA: TGTGCCAGCAGTCAACAGGGATTGAACACTGAAGCTTTCTTT
CDR3: CASSQQGLNTEAFF

size: .
V: TRBV3-1/TRBV3-2
D: .
J: TRBJ2-7
DNA: TGTGCCAGCAGCCAAGATGTTGGACAGCGCCACTACGAGCAGTACTTC
CDR3: CASSQDVGQRHYEQYF

size: .
V: TRBV19
D: TRBD2
J: TRBJ2-7
DNA: TGTGCCAGTAGTATTGGTAGCGGGGGTGGCGAGCAGTACTTC
CDR3: CASSIGSGGGEQYF

size: .
V: TRBV10-2
D: .
J: TRBJ2-3
DNA: TGCGCCAGCAGGCGGGGGCTTGACACAGATACGCAGTATTTT
CDR3: CASRRGLDTDTQYF

size: .
V: TRBV5-1
D: TRBD2
J: TRBJ2-5
DNA: TGCGCCAGCAGGACGGGACTAGCGGGGCCAGAGACCCAGTACTTC
CDR3: CASRTGLAGPETQYF

size: .
V: TRBV9
D: .
J: TRBJ1-2
DNA: TGTGCCAGCAGCGACAGCAGAGTCTATGGCTACACCTTC
CDR3: CASSDSRVYGYTF

size: .
V: TRBV4-2
D: TRBD1
J: TRBJ2-5
DNA: TGTGCCAGCAGCCGCCAACGGGACAGGAAAGAGACCCAGTACTTC
CDR3: CASSRQRDRKETQYF

size: .
V: TRBV19
D: TRBD1
J: TRBJ1-1
DNA: TGTGCCAGTAGGGGACAGGGGGCGACTTCTGAAGCTTTCTTT
CDR3: CASRGQGATSEAFF

size: .
V: TRBV19
D: .
J: TRBJ1-2
DNA: TGTGCCAGTAGGCCCCCACAGGGATTCAACTATGGCTACACCTTC
CDR3: CASRPPQGFNYGYTF

size: .
V: TRBV4-3
D: .
J: TRBJ1-1
DNA: TGCGCCAGCAGCCAAGTCGGTACTGGGGGCGCGCCTGAAGCTTTCTTT
CDR3: CASSQVGTGGAPEAFF

size: .
V: TRBV19
D: .
J: TRBJ1-2
DNA: TGTGCCAGCAACAGGGAAAGAGGGGATGGCTACACCTTC
CDR3: CASNRERGDGYTF

size: .
V: TRBV6-5
D: .
J: TRBJ1-1
DNA: TGTGCCAGCAGTTCGCGTGACAGAGTGAACACTGAAGCTTTCTTT
CDR3: CASSSRDRVNTEAFF

size: .
V: TRBV6-1
D: .
J: TRBJ1-1
DNA: TGTGCCAGCAGTGGAGGGACTTACAGTGGAGCAGGCACTGAAGCTTTCTTT
CDR3: CASSGGTYSGAGTEAFF

size: once
V: TRBV18
D: TRBD1
J: TRBJ2-1
DNA: TGTGCCAGCTCTCCCTCACGGAACGTCAGGGGGAGTGAGCAGTTCTTC
CDR3: CASSPSRNVRGSEQFF

size: .
V: TRBV2
D: TRBD1
J: TRBJ1-5
DNA: TGTGCCTCCCAGGGGGGGACAGGGAATCAGCCCCAGCATTTT
CDR3: CASQGGTGNQPQHF

size: once
V: TRBV29-1
D: TRBD1
J: TRBJ1-2
DNA: TGCAGCGTTGTGCCCCGGGACAGACCGAACTATGGCTACACCTTC
CDR3: CSVVPRDRPNYGYTF

size: .
V: TRBV20-1
D: .
J: TRBJ1-2
DNA: TGCAGTGCTAGAGATCAGAGGGGCTACACCTTC
CDR3: CSARDQRGYTF

size: .
V: TRBV7-9
D: .
J: TRBJ1-3
DNA: TGTGCCAGCAGCCCGGGGGGGGCTGGAAACACCATATATTTT
CDR3: CASSPGGAGNTIYF

size: .
V: TRBV6-5
D: .
J: TRBJ1-5
DNA: TGTGCCAGCAGTCAGGGGTACGGCAATCAGCCCCAGCATTTT
CDR3: CASSQGYGNQPQHF

size: .
V: TRBV3-1/TRBV3-2
D: TRBD1
J: TRBJ2-1
DNA: TGTGCCAGCAGCCAGGGCCGTCCCGGGACAGGGACGGGCTCCTACAATGAGCAGTTCTTC
CDR3: CASSQGRPGTGTGSYNEQFF

size: .
V: TRBV13
D: .
J: TRBJ1-2
DNA: TGTGCCACCTTGATGAGTCCTAACTTCTATGGCTACACCTTC
CDR3: CATLMSPNFYGYTF

size: .
V: TRBV5-6
D: .
J: TRBJ1-2
DNA: TGTGCCAGCAGCGGCCGGACAGCCTCTAACTATGGCTACACCTTC
CDR3: CASSGRTASNYGYTF

size: .
V: TRBV25-1
D: TRBD1
J: TRBJ1-2
DNA: TGTGCCAGCAGGGAGACAGGGGCTAATGGCTACACCTTC
CDR3: CASRETGANGYTF

size: .
V: TRBV27
D: TRBD1
J: TRBJ1-1
DNA: TGTGCCAGCAGTTTTTGGGACAGGGTTAACACTGAAGCTTTCTTT
CDR3: CASSFWDRVNTEAFF

size: .
V: TRBV12-3/TRBV12-4
D: TRBD1
J: TRBJ1-2
DNA: TGTGCCAGCAGCTTAGGGGGCAACTATGGCTACACCTTC
CDR3: CASSLGGNYGYTF

size: .
V: TRBV5-1
D: .
J: TRBJ2-7
DNA: TGCGCCAGCAGCCCCCAAGGACAGCTCTACGAGCAGTACTTC
CDR3: CASSPQGQLYEQYF

size: .
V: TRBV12-5
D: TRBD1
J: TRBJ2-1
DNA: TGTGCTAGTGGTTTGGGGGACAGCTCCTACAATGAGCAGTTCTTC
CDR3: CASGLGDSSYNEQFF

size: .
V: TRBV4-3
D: TRBD2
J: TRBJ2-1
DNA: TGCGCCAGCAGCCAAGAGGCAGCGGGGGGATACAATGAGCAGTTCTTC
CDR3: CASSQEAAGGYNEQFF

size: .
V: TRBV18
D: TRBD1
J: TRBJ1-2
DNA: TGTGCCAGCTCACCGGGACAGGGAGACGGCTACACCTTC
CDR3: CASSPGQGDGYTF

size: .
V: TRBV19
D: TRBD1
J: TRBJ2-2
DNA: TGTGCCAGTAGTCCTCGGACAGGGCGGTCCGGGGAGCTGTTTTTT
CDR3: CASSPRTGRSGELFF

size: .
V: TRBV27
D: .
J: TRBJ1-4
DNA: TGTGCCAGCAGTTTAAGACAGGCCCCAACTAATGAAAAACTGTTTTTT
CDR3: CASSLRQAPTNEKLFF

size: .
V: TRBV5-1
D: .
J: TRBJ2-2
DNA: TGCGCCAGCGGCGATCAAGCAGGGGCCGGGGAGCTGTTTTTT
CDR3: CASGDQAGAGELFF

size: few
V: TRBV9
D: .
J: TRBJ1-1
DNA: TGTGCCAGCAGCGTAGACCCCCAGGGTGGCACTGAAGCTTTCTTT
CDR3: CASSVDPQGGTEAFF

size: once
V: TRBV7-6
D: TRBD1
J: TRBJ1-2
DNA: TGTGCCAGCAGCCTAAGACAGGGAGGTGACTATGGCTACACCTTC
CDR3: CASSLRQGGDYGYTF

size: .
V: TRBV10-2
D: TRBD1
J: TRBJ2-3
DNA: TGCGCCAGCAGTGAGTTACCAGGGGGACAGGGGATACCAGATACGCAGTATTTT
CDR3: CASSELPGGQGIPDTQYF

size: .
V: TRBV7-3
D: TRBD1
J: TRBJ2-3
DNA: TGTGCCAGCAGCCAGAACCCGGGACAGGGAACGACAGATACGCAGTATTTT
CDR3: CASSQNPGQGTTDTQYF